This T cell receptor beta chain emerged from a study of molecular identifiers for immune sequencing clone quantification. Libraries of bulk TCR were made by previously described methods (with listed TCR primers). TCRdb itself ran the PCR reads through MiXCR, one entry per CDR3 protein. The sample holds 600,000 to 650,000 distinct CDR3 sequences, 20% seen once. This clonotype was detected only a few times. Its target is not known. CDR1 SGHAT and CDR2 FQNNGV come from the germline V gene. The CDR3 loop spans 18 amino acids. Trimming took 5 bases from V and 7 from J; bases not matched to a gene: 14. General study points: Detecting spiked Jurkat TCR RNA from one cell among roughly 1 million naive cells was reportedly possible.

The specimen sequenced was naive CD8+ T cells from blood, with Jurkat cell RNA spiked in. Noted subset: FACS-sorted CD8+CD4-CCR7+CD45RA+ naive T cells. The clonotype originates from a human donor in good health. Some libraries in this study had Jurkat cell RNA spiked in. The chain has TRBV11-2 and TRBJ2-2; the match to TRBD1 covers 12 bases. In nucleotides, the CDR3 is TGTGCCAGCAGCCTCGGATTGGGACAGGGGGCGCGGAACGGGGAGCTGTTTTTT. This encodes CASSLGLGQGARNGELFF. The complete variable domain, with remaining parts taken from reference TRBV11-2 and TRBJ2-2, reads EAGVAQSPRYKIIEKRQSVAFWCNPISGHATLYWYQQILGQGPKLLIQFQNNGVVDDSQLPKDRFSAERLKGVDSTLKIQPAKLEDSAVYLCASSLGLGQGARNGELFFGEGSRLTVL.